This TCR beta chain was obtained from a study of T cells after yellow fever vaccination. The V end lost 5 bases, the J end lost 3 bases, and 14 bases lay between the germline ends. The CDR3 contains 15 residues. Germline assignment: CDR1 MNHNY and CDR2 SVGAGI (reference sequence). One entry per CDR3 protein results from TCRdb running MiXCR on the 5' RACE reads. The top ten hold more than 20% of the sample, which has some 350,000 distinct CDR3 sequences, around 4.1% seen once. This clonotype was seen ten or more times. This TCR was recovered from a young man who received the YFV17D yellow fever vaccine. The sample was PBMCs, taken 5 days after the yellow fever booster vaccination. The rearrangement links TRBV6-6 to TRBJ1-5, with a possible D match to TRBD1 (5 bases). CDR3 in amino acids: CASSDYGALNQPQHF. The CDR3 bases are TGTGCCAGCAGTGACTATGGGGCCCTCAATCAGCCCCAGCATTTT.